The subject of this entry is one T cell receptor beta chain. Antigen: not known. This sample is drawn from a study of T-cell reconstitution after alpha-beta-depleted transplantation in children. The study's findings and limits: Fresh T-cell production supplied most of the T-cell counts and diversity seen one year after transplant.

The CDR3 runs to 22 residues. V dropped 0 bases and J dropped 4; count of bases not matched to a gene: 26. CDR1 MGHRA and CDR2 YSYEKL come from the germline V gene. Library preparation (for TCRbeta) was performed with unique molecular identifiers. One entry per CDR3 protein results from TCRdb running MiXCR on the PCR reads. In the table there are about 240,000 distinct CDR3 sequences, more than 20% of which are singletons. The rearrangement links TRBV4-1 to TRBJ2-5; TRBD2 aligns across 7 bases. The source was PBMCs, collected before TCRalphabeta/CD19-depleted stem cell transplant. The sequence derives from a girl aged 2-10 years with Fanconi anemia, due to receive a stem cell transplant. CDR3 nucleotides: TGCGCCAGCAGCCAAGATCGACTAGCCGGATCACGACGGAGAGATGGCATAGAGACCCAGTACTTC. Its translation is CASSQDRLAGSRRRDGIETQYF.